The text below deals with one TCR beta chain. The antigen remains unidentified. PCR primers comprised 60 Vbeta and 13 Jbeta primers. Sequenced by immunoSEQ multiplex PCR; TCRdb stores in-frame clones only, minus some. The sample lists hundreds of thousands of clones, more than 60% occurring once. The source of the sample is a study of cytomegalovirus exposure and HLA in healthy donors. This CDR3 has 18 residues. In germline, CDR1 is SGHAT, CDR2 FQNNGV. V lost 1 base and J 0 bases, leaving 18 bases between the germline ends. General study points: A few chains tied to CMV proved CMV antigen-specific in vitro.

The sequence was obtained from an older woman in good health and CMV-seropositive. The sequencing input was PBMCs. V and J are TRBV11-2 and TRBJ1-1; perhaps TRBD1 as D (5 bases). In DNA, the CDR3 is TGTGCCAGCAGCTTAGCTCCGGGTCGTACAGGCATGAACACTGAAGCTTTCTTT. Protein: CASSLAPGRTGMNTEAFF.